This TCR beta chain was recovered during a study of CD8 T cells in Susac syndrome. Findings and caveats of the study: Within Susac syndrome CD4+ T cell repertoires, clonal expansion was not evident.

Recently defined diagnostic criteria classed the Susac syndrome patients as definite or probable. The V gene lost 6 bases and the J gene lost 1 base, with 16 bases spanning the gap. The V gene's germline CDR1 is DFQATT and CDR2 SNEGSKA (reference sequence). The CDR3 is 15 amino acids. Worth noting for this clonotype: What it binds is not known.

cDNA came from roughly 0.47 to 1 ug RNA primed by random hexamers. TCRdb re-derived calls from the immunoSEQ multiplex PCR reads in MiXCR, one entry per CDR3 protein. Here the sample spans around 110,000 distinct CDR3 sequences, roughly 95% being singletons. The source is a human donor with Susac syndrome. The genes are TRBV20-1 and TRBJ1-5, with a tentative D call TRBD1 (6 bases). Sequencing was performed on CD4+ T cells from PBMCs. The CDR3 coding sequence is TGCAGTGCGTCCGAGGGGGGAAGAAGCAATCAGCCCCAGCATTTT. Its translation: CSASEGGRSNQPQHF.